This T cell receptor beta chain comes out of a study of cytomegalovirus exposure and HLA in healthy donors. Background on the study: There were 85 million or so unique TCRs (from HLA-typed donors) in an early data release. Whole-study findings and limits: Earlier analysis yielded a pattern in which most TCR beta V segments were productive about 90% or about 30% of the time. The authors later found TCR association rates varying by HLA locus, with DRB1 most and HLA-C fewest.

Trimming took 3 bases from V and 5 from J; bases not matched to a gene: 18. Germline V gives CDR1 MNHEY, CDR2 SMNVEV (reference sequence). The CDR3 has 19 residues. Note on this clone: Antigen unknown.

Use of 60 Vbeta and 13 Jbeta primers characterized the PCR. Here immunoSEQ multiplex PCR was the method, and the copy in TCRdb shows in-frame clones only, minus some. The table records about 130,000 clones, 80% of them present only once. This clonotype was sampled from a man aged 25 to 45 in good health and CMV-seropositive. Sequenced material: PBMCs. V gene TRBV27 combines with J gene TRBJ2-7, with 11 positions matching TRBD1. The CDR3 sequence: CASSFLQGQGVLAIHEQYF. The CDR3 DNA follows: TGTGCCAGCAGTTTCCTTCAGGGACAGGGGGTCCTTGCTATCCACGAGCAGTACTTC.